These 30 T cell receptor beta chains came from one sample sequenced in a study of T cell changes during pregnancy in multiple sclerosis. The table came from immunoSEQ multiplex PCR; TCRdb's copy has only in-frame clones and leaves some out. The profile shows 57,000 or so clones, about 92% of them singletons. This sample comprised peripheral blood, obtained in the third trimester of pregnancy. These receptor sequences come from a female donor in good health, enrolled as a control in a pregnancy study.

The CDR3 loop is CASSLDPVTYEQYF. CDR3 nucleotides: TGTGCCAGCAGCTTAGATCCGGTTACCTACGAGCAGTACTTC. The chain uses TRBV11-2 and TRBJ2-7, with D unclear. CDR1 SGHAT and CDR2 FQNNGV come from the germline V gene. Trimming pared 0 bases from V and 2 bases from J, leaving 8 bases between. The CDR3 loop spans 14 amino acids.

V is TRBV7-9 and J is TRBJ2-3, with D perhaps matching TRBD2 (6 bases). Germline V gene data show CDR1 as SEHNR and CDR2 as FQNEAQ (reference sequence). Between the trimmed V and J ends, which lost 2 bases and 8 bases, there was a span of 17 bases. This CDR3 has 15 amino acids. The CDR3 loop reads CASSLNSGAPGTQYF. The CDR3 DNA reads as TGTGCCAGCAGCTTAAATTCGGGAGCCCCAGGTACGCAGTATTTT.

Notes on this clone: Its ends do not fully match the called genes, so a read error is possible. Other DNA sequences in this specimen translate into the identical CDR3. This chain links TRBV6-5 with TRBJ2-7; 12 bases map to TRBD2. In germline, CDR1 is MNHEY, CDR2 SVGAGI. The CDR3 is made up of 15 amino acids. The CDR3 nucleotides read TGCGCCAGCAGTTACTCGCTAGCGGGAGGGTACGAGCAGTACTTC. Protein: CASSYSLAGGYEQYF.

This clone was detected only once. V usage is TRBV6-1 and J usage is TRBJ1-3, with D tentatively TRBD1 (5 bases). Deletions cut 1 base from V and 2 bases from J, with 12 bases between. CDR3 length equals 16 residues. Looked up from germline, CDR1 is MNHNS and CDR2 is SASEGT. The CDR3 nucleotides are TGTGCCAGCAGTGAAGGATGGGGGGGGGCTGGAAACACCATATATTTT. This codes for CASSEGWGGAGNTIYF.

The gene calls are TRBV6-6 and TRBJ2-3; maybe TRBD2 (5 bases). Trimming shortened V by 6 bases and J by 2 bases, and 18 bases separated the two germline ends. Germline V lookup: CDR1 MNHNY, CDR2 SVGAGI (reference sequence). This CDR3 has 16 residues. The CDR3 DNA sequence: TGTGCCAGCAGCCTCTGGGTAGGAGGAGCCACAGATACGCAGTATTTT. Translation gives CASSLWVGGATDTQYF.

The chain is built from TRBV6-4 and TRBJ2-3, with D possibly being TRBD1 (5 bases). The CDR3 consists of 15 residues. Germline CDR1 and CDR2: MRHNA and SNTAGT. V gave up 0 bases and J gave up 5 bases, with 12 bases separating them. The CDR3 region has the DNA TGTGCCAGCAGTGACTCGTTAGGACAAGGAGATACGCAGTATTTT. Translation: CASSDSLGQGDTQYF.

The J gene is TRBJ1-1, the V gene TRBV27, with no clear D. The CDR3 sequence is 14 residues long. In germline, CDR1 is MNHEY, CDR2 SMNVEV (reference sequence). The ends were cut back, 5 bases at V and 1 base at J, with 11 bases in the middle. CDR3 sequence (DNA): TGTGCCAGCAGTCCCTACGGAGGGAACACTGAAGCTTTCTTT. Translating it yields CASSPYGGNTEAFF.

In DNA form, the CDR3 reads TGTGCCAGTAGTGGGACAGGGGGTACTGAGGAAAAACTGTTTTTT. Its translation is CASSGTGGTEEKLFF. V gene TRBV19 combines with J gene TRBJ1-4, with 11 bases lining up with TRBD1. Per germline, CDR1 LNHDA and CDR2 SQIVND (reference sequence). The CDR3 covers 15 residues. J lost 8 bases, V lost 5 bases, and 7 bases had no gene match.

V usage is TRBV7-9 and J usage is TRBJ1-4; no reliable D call. This CDR3 has 15 residues. Germline V gene sequence: CDR1 SEHNR, CDR2 FQNEAQ (reference sequence). V was pared by 5 bases and J by 8 bases, with 18 bases between. CDR3 loop: CASSPTDLLREKLFF. For the CDR3, the DNA is TGTGCCAGCAGCCCAACTGACCTACTGAGGGAAAAACTGTTTTTT.

The chain recombines TRBV6-4 with TRBJ2-5; 10 nucleotides match TRBD1. Germline loops: CDR1 MRHNA, CDR2 SNTAGT. The CDR3 sequence is 19 residues long. The V and J ends lost 6 bases and 2 bases, in that order; junction bases with no gene match: 18. CDR3 in amino acids: CASRPGQGLVAGRQETQYF. CDR3 nucleotide sequence: TGTGCCAGCAGACCGGGACAGGGGTTGGTAGCGGGGAGACAAGAGACCCAGTACTTC.

The V gene is TRBV9, the J gene TRBJ2-5; the D gene is possibly TRBD2 (6 bases). CDR3 length equals 18 residues. V lost 2 bases, J lost 2 bases, and 22 bases lay in between. CDR1 SGDLS and CDR2 YYNGEE come from the germline V gene. CDR3 amino acids: CASSVESYRSSVQETQYF. The CDR3 DNA is TGTGCCAGCAGCGTCGAGTCCTATCGGTCTAGCGTTCAAGAGACCCAGTACTTC.

The chain combines TRBV6-1 with TRBJ1-2; D gene ambiguous. There are 14 residues in the CDR3. In germline, CDR1 is MNHNS, CDR2 SASEGT. Trimming cost V 6 bases and J 0 bases, with 11 bases left between them. In DNA, the CDR3 is TGTGCCAGCAGCAGCCGGGGAGCTAACTATGGCTACACCTTC. It translates to CASSSRGANYGYTF.

The chain links TRBV27 to TRBJ2-5; 7 bases line up with TRBD1. This CDR3 spans 18 amino acids. Germline-derived CDR1 and CDR2 are MNHEY and SMNVEV (reference sequence). With 2 bases clipped from V and 7 bases from J, the junction kept 19 bases outside the gene matches. CDR3 bases: TGTGCCAGCAGTTTACGGCCCGGGACAGCAAAAATCTACGGGACCCAGTACTTC. Translation gives CASSLRPGTAKIYGTQYF.

V is TRBV30 and J is TRBJ1-2; D uncertain. V lost 5 bases, J lost 7 bases, and 23 bases lay in between. The CDR3 runs 15 residues. The germline CDR1 and CDR2 sequences are GTSNPN and SVGIG (reference sequence). CDR3 amino acids: CAWGPRPRGSRGYTF. CDR3 nucleotide sequence: TGTGCCTGGGGCCCCCGACCGCGAGGGTCGCGTGGCTACACCTTC. Using reference TRBV30 and TRBJ1-2 for the parts outside the CDR3, the full variable domain is SQTIHQWPATLVQPVGSPLSLECTVEGTSNPNLYWYRQAAGRGLQLLFYSVGIGQISSEVPQNLSASRPQDRQFILSSKKLLLSDSGFYLCAWGPRPRGSRGYTFGSGTRLTVV.

This chain connects TRBV6-5 to TRBJ1-5, with 10 bases lining up with TRBD1. Looked up from germline, CDR1 is MNHEY and CDR2 is SVGAGI. The CDR3 spans 16 residues. V lost 4 bases, J lost 4 bases, and 7 bases stayed unmatched. The CDR3 is CASSSAGTGVNQPQHF. Here the CDR3 DNA reads TGTGCCAGCAGTTCCGCCGGGACAGGGGTGAATCAGCCCCAGCATTTT.

In nucleotides, the CDR3 is TGTGCCAGCAGCGTAGGGACTAGCGCTTCGATAGAGACCCAGTACTTC. Protein product: CASSVGTSASIETQYF. This sequence joins TRBV9 and TRBJ2-5; TRBD2 aligns across 9 bases. The V and J ends lost 0 bases and 4 bases, in that order; junction bases with no gene match: 7. The CDR3 has 16 amino acids. In germline, CDR1 is SGDLS, CDR2 YYNGEE.

The rearrangement joins TRBV11-2 to TRBJ2-2, with 8 bases that match TRBD1. Germline loops: CDR1 SGHAT, CDR2 FQNNGV. This CDR3 comprises 15 residues. Trimming at V came to 4 bases and at J to 6 bases, leaving 7 bases not matched to a gene. The CDR3 reads CASSSTPGGPGELFF. CDR3 DNA: TGTGCCAGCAGCTCCACCCCAGGGGGCCCCGGGGAGCTGTTTTTT.

The chain uses TRBV29-1 and TRBJ2-3; 8 bases match TRBD1. CDR1 is SQVTM, CDR2 ANQGSEA, per germline. V gave up 8 bases and J gave up 3 bases; unmatched junction bases: 7. The CDR3 runs to 13 residues. The CDR3 loop reads CSLERTGTDTQYF. The CDR3 DNA reads TGCAGCCTCGAGAGGACAGGGACAGATACGCAGTATTTT.

This clone was observed a few times. The genes are TRBV10-3 and TRBJ1-1; maybe TRBD1 (5 bases). The germline V gene has CDR1 ENHRY and CDR2 SYGVKD. The V end was cut by 0 bases, the J end by 6 bases, with 11 bases between. The CDR3 covers 14 residues. CDR3 protein: CAISESSAGPEAFF. The CDR3 nucleotides read TGTGCCATCAGTGAGTCGTCAGCAGGGCCTGAAGCTTTCTTT.

The rearrangement uses TRBV10-3 and TRBJ2-3; TRBD2 aligns across 8 bases. The CDR3 is 16 residues long. With 3 bases clipped from V and 1 base from J, the junction kept 6 bases outside the gene matches. Per germline, CDR1 ENHRY and CDR2 SYGVKD. The CDR3 sequence: CAISDMLREGTDTQYF. The CDR3 DNA follows: TGTGCCATCAGTGATATGTTGCGGGAGGGCACAGATACGCAGTATTTT.

The CDR3 DNA reads as TGCGCCAGCAGCTTGCTCGGGACAGGCTACACTGAAGCTTTCTTT. Translation: CASSLLGTGYTEAFF. The J gene is TRBJ1-1, the V gene TRBV5-1, with TRBD1 identical over 8 bases. CDR1 is SGHRS, CDR2 YFSETQ, per germline. This CDR3 comprises 15 residues. Germline trimming cut 1 base from V and 3 bases from J; bases unmatched to any gene: 5.

The chain carries TRBV18 and TRBJ1-2; 7 bases are shared with TRBD1. The V gene end was trimmed by 3 bases and the J gene end by 1 base; junction bases not matched to a gene: 11. The CDR3 contains 17 residues. Germline lookup yields CDR1 KGHSH and CDR2 LQKENI. The CDR3 nucleotides read TGTGCCAGCTCACCGGCCTCGGACAGGTTCTATAACTATGGCTACACCTTC. Protein product: CASSPASDRFYNYGYTF.

This chain joins TRBV2 and TRBJ1-5; D is ambiguous. Germline V gives CDR1 SNHLY, CDR2 FYNNEI. The CDR3 consists of 12 residues. Trimming pared 11 bases from V and 2 bases from J, leaving 10 bases between. The CDR3 DNA sequence: TGTGCCCCCCTGTTTGGCAATCAGCCCCAGCATTTT. Translating gives CAPLFGNQPQHF.

The V gene is TRBV6-6, the J gene TRBJ1-3, with TRBD1 as a possible D gene (5 bases). Germline V gene data show CDR1 as MNHNY and CDR2 as SVGAGI (reference sequence). The V and J ends lost 5 bases and 1 base respectively, with 9 bases between them. CDR3 length: 14 amino acids. The CDR3 loop reads CASSQTVSGNTIYF. CDR3 DNA: TGTGCCAGCAGTCAGACAGTTTCTGGAAACACCATATATTTT.

The chain couples TRBV9 to TRBJ1-2, with D possibly TRBD1 on 6 matching bases. The CDR3 is 14 residues long. Germline CDR1 is SGDLS and CDR2 is YYNGEE. V was cut by 0 bases and J by 8 bases, with 14 bases left in between. DNA for the CDR3: TGTGCCAGCAGCGTAGCTTCCAATGGGGGCGGCTACACCTTC. Protein: CASSVASNGGGYTF.

This clone appeared a few times. The chain uses TRBV6-5 and TRBJ1-5; 7 positions agree with TRBD1. This CDR3 is 16 amino acids long. J gave up 7 bases and V 4 bases, and 13 bases lay outside the gene matches. Germline assignment: CDR1 MNHEY and CDR2 SVGAGI. The CDR3 is CASSLSPGGGRQPQHF. CDR3 coding DNA: TGTGCCAGCAGTTTATCTCCTGGAGGGGGCAGGCAGCCCCAGCATTTT.

The V call is TRBV29-1, the J call TRBJ1-1; 7 bases map to TRBD1. The CDR3 sequence is 13 residues long. The V gene's germline CDR1 is SQVTM and CDR2 ANQGSEA. V was clipped by 3 bases and J by 4 bases; unmatched bases: 5. CDR3 bases: TGCAGCGTTGAGGGGCAGGGGGGCACTGAAGCTTTCTTT. Amino acid sequence: CSVEGQGGTEAFF.

The genes are TRBV18 and TRBJ2-5; tentatively, D is TRBD1 (5 bases). The CDR3 runs to 14 residues. V lost 3 bases, J lost 1 base, and 9 bases lay in between. CDR1 and CDR2 from the germline V gene are KGHSH and LQKENI. CDR3 DNA sequence: TGTGCCAGCTCACCTCAACAGGTCCAAGAGACCCAGTACTTC. This codes for CASSPQQVQETQYF.

The genes are TRBV29-1 and TRBJ2-2; no reliable D call. This CDR3 has 15 residues. Germline V gene sequence: CDR1 SQVTM, CDR2 ANQGSEA. The germline V and J ends were trimmed by 0 bases and 6 bases, with 14 bases remaining between them. CDR3 DNA: TGCAGCGTTGAAGAGCTAGGTGGAAGGCCCGGGGAGCTGTTTTTT. Protein sequence: CSVEELGGRPGELFF.

The chain links TRBV19 to TRBJ2-1; 13 positions agree with TRBD2. From germline, CDR1 is LNHDA and CDR2 SQIVND (reference sequence). The CDR3 length is 13 residues. V gave up 8 bases and J gave up 6 bases; unmatched junction bases: 1. The CDR3 DNA is TGTGCCAGTCGGACTAGCGGGAGCAATGAGCAGTTCTTC. Translation: CASRTSGSNEQFF.